This TCR beta chain was identified in a study of molecular identifiers for immune sequencing clone quantification. The wider study: Four of five splits of RNA from roughly 20,000 or 100,000 naive CD8 cells were sequenced in replicates. Study results and limitations: In cases of identical TCR molecules sharing a barcode, highly expanded clone sizes could be underestimated. Detection of one spiked Jurkat cell's TCR RNA reportedly worked in one million naive cells.

The CDR3 consists of 17 residues. Germline V gene sequence: CDR1 SNHLY, CDR2 FYNNEI. The V and J ends lost 6 bases and 1 base respectively, with 19 bases between them. With listed TCR primers and previously described methods, bulk TCR libraries were prepared. TCRdb ran MiXCR on the PCR reads and lists one entry per CDR3 protein. The table includes around 100,000 distinct CDR3 sequences, around a third detected once. About this clonotype itself: Its specificity is unknown. A much bigger clone sits one base away, suggesting this may be a read error.

Sample: naive CD8+ T cells from blood, with Jurkat cell RNA spiked in. Documented subset: FACS-sorted CD8+CD4-CCR7+CD45RA+ naive T cells. The chain has TRBV2 and TRBJ2-1, with a possible D match to TRBD1 (6 bases). The TCR sequence derives from a human donor in good health. Some libraries in this study had Jurkat cell RNA spiked in. This chain's CDR3 is CASSKRNDRRSYNEQFF. For the CDR3, the DNA is TGTGCCAGCAGCAAACGCAACGACAGGAGGTCCTACAATGAGCAGTTCTTC.